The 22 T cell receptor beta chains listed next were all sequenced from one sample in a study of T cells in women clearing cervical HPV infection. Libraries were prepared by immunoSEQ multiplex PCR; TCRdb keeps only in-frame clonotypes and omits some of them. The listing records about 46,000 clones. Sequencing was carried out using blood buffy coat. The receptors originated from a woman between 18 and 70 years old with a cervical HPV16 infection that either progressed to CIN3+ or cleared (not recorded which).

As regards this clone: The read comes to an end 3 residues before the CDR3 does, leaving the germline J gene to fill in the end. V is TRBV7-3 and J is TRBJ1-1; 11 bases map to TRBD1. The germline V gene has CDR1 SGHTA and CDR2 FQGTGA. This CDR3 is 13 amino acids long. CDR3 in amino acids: CASSSDRGQPAFF. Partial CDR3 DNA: TGTGCCAGCAGCTCGGACAGGGGGCAACCA.

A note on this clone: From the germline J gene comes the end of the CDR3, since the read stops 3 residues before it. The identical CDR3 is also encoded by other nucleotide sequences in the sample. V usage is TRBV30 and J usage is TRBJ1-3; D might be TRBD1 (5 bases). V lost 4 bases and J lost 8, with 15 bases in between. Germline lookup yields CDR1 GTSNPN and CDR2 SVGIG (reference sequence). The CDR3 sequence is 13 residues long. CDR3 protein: CAWTPRGGYTIYF. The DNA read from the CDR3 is TGTGCCTGGACCCCCCGCGGGGGGTACACC.

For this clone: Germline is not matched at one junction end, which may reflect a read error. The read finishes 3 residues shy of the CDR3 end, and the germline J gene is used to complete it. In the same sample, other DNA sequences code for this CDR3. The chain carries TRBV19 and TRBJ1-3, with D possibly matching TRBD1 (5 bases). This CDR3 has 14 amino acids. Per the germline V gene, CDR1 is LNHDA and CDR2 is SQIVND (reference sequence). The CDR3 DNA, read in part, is TGTGCCAGTAGTACAGGGCTAACTGGAAACACA. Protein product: CASSTGLTGNT. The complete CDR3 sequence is CASSTGLTGNTIYF. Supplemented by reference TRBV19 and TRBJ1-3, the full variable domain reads DGGITQSPKYLFRKEGQNVTLSCEQNLNHDAMYWYRQDPGQGLRLIYYSQIVNDFQKGDIAEGYSVSREKKESFPLTVTSAQKNPTAFYLCASSTGLTGNTIYFGEGSWLTVV.

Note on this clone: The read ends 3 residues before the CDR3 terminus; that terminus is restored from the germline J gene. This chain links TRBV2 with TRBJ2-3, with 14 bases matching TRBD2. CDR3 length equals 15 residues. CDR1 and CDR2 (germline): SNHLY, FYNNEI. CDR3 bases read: TGTGCCAGCAGGCTGACTAGCGGGGGGGCTGGGACG. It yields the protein CASRLTSGGAGT. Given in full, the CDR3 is CASRLTSGGAGTQYF.

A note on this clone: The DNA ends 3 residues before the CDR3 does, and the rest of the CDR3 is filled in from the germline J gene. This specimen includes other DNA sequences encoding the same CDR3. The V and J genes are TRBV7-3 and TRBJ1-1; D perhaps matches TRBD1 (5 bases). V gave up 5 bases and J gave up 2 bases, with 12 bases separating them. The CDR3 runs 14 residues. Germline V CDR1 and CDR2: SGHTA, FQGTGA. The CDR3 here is CASSTGTDNTEAFF. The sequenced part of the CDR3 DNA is TGTGCCAGCAGCACAGGTACAGACAACACTGAA.

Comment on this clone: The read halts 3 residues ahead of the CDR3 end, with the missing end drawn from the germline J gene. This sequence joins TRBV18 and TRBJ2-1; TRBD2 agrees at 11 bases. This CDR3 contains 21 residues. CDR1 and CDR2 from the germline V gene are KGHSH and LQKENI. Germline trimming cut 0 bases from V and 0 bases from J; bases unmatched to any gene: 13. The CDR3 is CASSPPELAGAHRSSYNEQFF. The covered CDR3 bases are TGTGCCAGCTCACCACCGGAACTAGCGGGAGCCCACAGGAGCTCCTACAATGAG.

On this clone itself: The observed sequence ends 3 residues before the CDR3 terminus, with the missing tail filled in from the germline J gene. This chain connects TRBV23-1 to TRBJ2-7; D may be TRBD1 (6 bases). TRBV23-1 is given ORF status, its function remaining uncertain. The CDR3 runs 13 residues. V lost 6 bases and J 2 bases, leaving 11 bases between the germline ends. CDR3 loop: CASRQGRTYEQYF. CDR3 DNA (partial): TGCGCCAGCAGACAGGGCAGGACCTACGAG.

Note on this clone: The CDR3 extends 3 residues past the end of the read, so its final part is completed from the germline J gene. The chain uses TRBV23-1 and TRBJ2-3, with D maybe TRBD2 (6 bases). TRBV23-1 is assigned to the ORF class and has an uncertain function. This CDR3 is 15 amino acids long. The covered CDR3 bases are TGCGCCAGCAGTCAATCAGGCGGGGTGCGGCAGCCG. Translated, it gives CASSQSGGVRQP. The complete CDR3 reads CASSQSGGVRQPQYF.

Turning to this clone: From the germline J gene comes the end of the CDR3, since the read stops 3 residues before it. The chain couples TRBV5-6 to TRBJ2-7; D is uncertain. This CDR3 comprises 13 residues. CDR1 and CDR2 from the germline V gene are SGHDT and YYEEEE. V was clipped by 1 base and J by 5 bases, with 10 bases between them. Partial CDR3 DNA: TGTGCCAGCAGCTTGTGGTCCCAGAACGAG. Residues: CASSLWSQNE. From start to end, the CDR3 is CASSLWSQNEQYF.

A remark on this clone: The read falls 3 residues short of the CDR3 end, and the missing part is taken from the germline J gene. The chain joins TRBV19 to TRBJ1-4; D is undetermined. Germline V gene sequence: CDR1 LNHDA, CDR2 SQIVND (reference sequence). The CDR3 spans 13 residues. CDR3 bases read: TGTGCCAGTAGTATCTCGGGGATTTCACCA. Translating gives CASSISGISP. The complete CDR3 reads CASSISGISPLFF.

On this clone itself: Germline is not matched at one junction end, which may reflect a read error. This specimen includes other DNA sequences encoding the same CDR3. CDR3 DNA, as far as it was read: TGTGCCTGGAGAGGGGGCGCGGATGGAAACACG. Translated, it gives CAWRGGADGNT. The CDR3 in its entirety is CAWRGGADGNTIYF. The chain couples TRBV30 to TRBJ1-3; 7 bases fit TRBD1. The read finishes 3 residues shy of the CDR3 end, and the germline J gene is used to complete it. The CDR3 has 14 residues. Germline-derived CDR1 and CDR2 are GTSNPN and SVGIG (reference sequence).

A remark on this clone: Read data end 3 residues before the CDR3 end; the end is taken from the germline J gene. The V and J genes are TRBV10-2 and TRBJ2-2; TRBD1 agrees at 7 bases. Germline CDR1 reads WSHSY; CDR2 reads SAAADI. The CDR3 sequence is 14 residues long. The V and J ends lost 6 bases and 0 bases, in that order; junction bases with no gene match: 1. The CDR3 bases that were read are TGCGCCAGCAGGGGACAGACGAACACCGGGGAG. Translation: CASRGQTNTGE. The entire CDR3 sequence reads CASRGQTNTGELFF.

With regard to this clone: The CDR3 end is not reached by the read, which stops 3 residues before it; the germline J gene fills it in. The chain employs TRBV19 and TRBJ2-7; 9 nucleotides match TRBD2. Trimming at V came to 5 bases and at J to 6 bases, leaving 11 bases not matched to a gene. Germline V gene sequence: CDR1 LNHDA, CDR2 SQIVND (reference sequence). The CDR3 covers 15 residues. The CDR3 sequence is CASSGSPGLAPEQYF. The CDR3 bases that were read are TGTGCCAGTAGTGGATCTCCGGGACTAGCTCCCGAG.

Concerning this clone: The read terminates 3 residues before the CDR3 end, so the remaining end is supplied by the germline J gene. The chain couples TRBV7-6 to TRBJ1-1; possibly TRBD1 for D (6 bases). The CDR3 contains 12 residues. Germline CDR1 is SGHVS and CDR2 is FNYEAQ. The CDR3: CASSSGRRGAFF. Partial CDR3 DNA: TGTGCCAGCAGCTCAGGGAGGAGGGGG.

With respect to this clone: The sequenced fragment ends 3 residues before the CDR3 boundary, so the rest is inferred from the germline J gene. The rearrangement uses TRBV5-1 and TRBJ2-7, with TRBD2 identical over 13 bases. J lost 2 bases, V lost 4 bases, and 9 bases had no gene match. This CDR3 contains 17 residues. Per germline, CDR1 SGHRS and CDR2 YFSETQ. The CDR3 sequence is CASSPGLAGEATYEQYF. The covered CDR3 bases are TGCGCCAGCAGCCCTGGACTAGCGGGGGAGGCAACCTACGAG.

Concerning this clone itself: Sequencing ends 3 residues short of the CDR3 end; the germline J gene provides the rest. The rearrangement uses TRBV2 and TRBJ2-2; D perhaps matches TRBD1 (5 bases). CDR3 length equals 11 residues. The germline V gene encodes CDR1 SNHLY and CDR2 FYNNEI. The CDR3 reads CASSPQVKLFF. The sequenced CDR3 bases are TGTGCCAGCAGTCCACAGGTCAAG.

CDR3 protein: CSASGGGQRRDTQYF. CDR3 DNA (partial): TGCAGTGCTAGTGGAGGCGGACAAAGGAGGGATACG. The rearrangement uses TRBV20-1 and TRBJ2-3; the D gene could be TRBD1 or TRBD2 (5 bases each). The read ends 3 residues shy of where the CDR3 ends; the end is completed using the germline J gene. V was clipped by 3 bases and J by 6 bases, with 19 bases between them. Germline CDR1 is DFQATT and CDR2 is SNEGSKA (reference sequence). CDR3 length: 15 residues.

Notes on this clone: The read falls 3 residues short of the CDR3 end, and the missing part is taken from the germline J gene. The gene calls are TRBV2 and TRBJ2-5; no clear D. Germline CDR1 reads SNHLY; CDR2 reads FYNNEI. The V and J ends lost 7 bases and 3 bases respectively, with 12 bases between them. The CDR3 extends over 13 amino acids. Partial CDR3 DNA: TGTGCCAGCACCGCTACAGCAGAAGAGACC. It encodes CASTATAEET. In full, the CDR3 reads CASTATAEETQYF.

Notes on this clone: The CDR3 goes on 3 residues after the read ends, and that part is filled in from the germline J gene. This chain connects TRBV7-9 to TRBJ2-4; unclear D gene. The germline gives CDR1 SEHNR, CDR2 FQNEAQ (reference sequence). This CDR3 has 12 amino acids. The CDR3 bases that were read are TGTGCCAGCAGCCCCCCGAGGCGCGGT. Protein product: CASSPPRRG. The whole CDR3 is CASSPPRRGQYF. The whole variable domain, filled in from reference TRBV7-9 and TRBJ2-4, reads DTGVSQNPRHKITKRGQNVTFRCDPISEHNRLYWYRQTLGQGPEFLTYFQNEAQLEKSRLLSDRFSAERPKGSFSTLEIQRTEQGDSAMYLCASSPPRRGQYFGAGTRLSVL.

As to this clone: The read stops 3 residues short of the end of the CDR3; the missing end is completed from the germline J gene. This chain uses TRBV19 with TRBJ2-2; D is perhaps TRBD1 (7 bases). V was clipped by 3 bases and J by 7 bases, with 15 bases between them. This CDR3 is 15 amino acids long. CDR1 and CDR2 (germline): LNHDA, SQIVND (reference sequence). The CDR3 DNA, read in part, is TGTGCCAGTAGTATGACAGGGACTGGGGGCGGGGAG. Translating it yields CASSMTGTGGGE. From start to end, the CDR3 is CASSMTGTGGGELFF.

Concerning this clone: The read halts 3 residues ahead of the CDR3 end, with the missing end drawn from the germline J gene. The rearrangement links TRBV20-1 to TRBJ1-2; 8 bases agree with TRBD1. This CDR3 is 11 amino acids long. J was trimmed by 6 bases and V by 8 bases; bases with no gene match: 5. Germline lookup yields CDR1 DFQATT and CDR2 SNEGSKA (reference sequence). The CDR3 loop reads CSPQGADGYTF. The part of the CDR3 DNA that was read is TGCAGTCCGCAGGGGGCGGATGGC.

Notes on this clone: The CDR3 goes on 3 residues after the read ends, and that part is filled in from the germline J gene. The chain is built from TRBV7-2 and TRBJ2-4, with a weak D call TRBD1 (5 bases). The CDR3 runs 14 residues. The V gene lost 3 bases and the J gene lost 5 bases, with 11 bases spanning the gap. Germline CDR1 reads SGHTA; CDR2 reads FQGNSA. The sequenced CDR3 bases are TGTGCCAGCAGCTTGACACAGGCGCAAAACATT. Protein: CASSLTQAQNI. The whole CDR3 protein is CASSLTQAQNIQYF.